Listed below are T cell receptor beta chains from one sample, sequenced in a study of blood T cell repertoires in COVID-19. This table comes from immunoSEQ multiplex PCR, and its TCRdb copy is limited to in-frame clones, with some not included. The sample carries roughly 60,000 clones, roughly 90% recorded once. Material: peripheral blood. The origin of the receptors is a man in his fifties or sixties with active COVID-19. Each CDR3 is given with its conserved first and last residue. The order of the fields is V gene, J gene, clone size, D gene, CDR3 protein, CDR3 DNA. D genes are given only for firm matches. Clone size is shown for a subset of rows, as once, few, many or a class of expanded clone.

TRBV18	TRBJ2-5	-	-	CASLSGETQYF	TGTGCCAGCTTATCCGGGGAGACCCAGTACTTC
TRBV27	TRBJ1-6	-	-	CASSLSRLRGHRGSPLHF	TGTGCCAGCAGTTTATCGAGGCTCAGGGGCCACCGGGGATCACCCCTCCACTTT
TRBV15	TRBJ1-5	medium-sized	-	CATSRPGGNQPQHF	TGTGCCACCAGCAGGCCAGGGGGCAATCAGCCCCAGCATTTT
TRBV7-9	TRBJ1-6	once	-	CASSWGQQINSPLHF	TGTGCCAGTTCCTGGGGGCAGCAGATTAATTCACCCCTCCACTTT
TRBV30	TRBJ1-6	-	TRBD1	CAAGDRGRSPLHF	TGTGCCGCCGGGGACAGGGGGCGTTCACCCCTCCACTTT
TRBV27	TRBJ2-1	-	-	CASSLWAASSYNEQFF	TGTGCCAGCAGTTTATGGGCTGCAAGCTCCTACAATGAGCAGTTCTTC
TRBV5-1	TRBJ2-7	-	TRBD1	CASSPRQGTSYEQYF	TGCGCCAGCAGCCCACGACAGGGGACCTCCTACGAGCAGTACTTC
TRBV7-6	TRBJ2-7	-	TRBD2	CASSIGLAGVGEQYF	TGTGCCAGCAGCATAGGACTAGCGGGAGTTGGAGAGCAGTACTTC
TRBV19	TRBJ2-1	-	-	CATNPLLSGTHNEQFF	TGTGCCACTAACCCCCTTCTAAGCGGAACCCACAATGAGCAGTTCTTC
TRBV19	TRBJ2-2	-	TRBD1	CASSIVETGGGELFF	TGTGCCAGTAGTATAGTGGAGACAGGGGGCGGGGAGCTGTTTTTT
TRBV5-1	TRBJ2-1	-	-	CASSAITGHNEQFF	TGCGCCAGCAGCGCCATAACAGGGCACAATGAGCAGTTCTTC
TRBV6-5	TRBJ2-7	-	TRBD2	CASSTKREGEQYF	TGTGCCAGCAGTACTAAGCGGGAGGGCGAGCAGTACTTC
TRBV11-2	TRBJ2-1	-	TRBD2	CASSLTSGSGNEQFF	TGTGCCAGCAGCTTGACTAGCGGGAGTGGAAATGAGCAGTTCTTC
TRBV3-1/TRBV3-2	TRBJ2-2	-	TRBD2	CAGSQTSGRFDTGELFF	TGTGCCGGCAGCCAGACTAGCGGGAGGTTTGACACCGGGGAGCTGTTTTTT
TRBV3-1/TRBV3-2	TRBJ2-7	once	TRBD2	CASSHFYRRTSGSYEQYF	TGTGCCAGCAGCCATTTCTATCGAAGGACTAGCGGGAGTTACGAGCAGTACTTC
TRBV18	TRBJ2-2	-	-	CASSRGQNTGELFF	TGTGCCAGCTCACGGGGACAGAACACCGGGGAGCTGTTTTTT
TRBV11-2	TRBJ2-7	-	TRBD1	CASSFLRDRSYEQYF	TGTGCCAGCAGCTTCCTCCGGGACAGGTCCTACGAGCAGTACTTC
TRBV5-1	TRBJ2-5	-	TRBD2	CASSLAGLAGQETQYF	TGCGCCAGCAGCTTGGCCGGACTAGCGGGGCAAGAGACCCAGTACTTC
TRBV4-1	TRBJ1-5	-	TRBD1	CASSSGLRGPNQPQHF	TGCGCCAGCAGCAGCGGCTTAAGGGGGCCCAATCAGCCCCAGCATTTT
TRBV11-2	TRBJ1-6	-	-	CASSIPWSKDNSPLHF	TGTGCCAGCAGTATCCCATGGAGTAAGGATAATTCACCCCTCCACTTT
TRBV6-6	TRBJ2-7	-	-	CASSYSRVEQYF	TGTGCCAGCAGTTACAGCAGGGTCGAGCAGTACTTC
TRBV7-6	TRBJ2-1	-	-	CASSLSPSSNEQFF	TGTGCCAGCAGCTTAAGTCCTAGTTCGAATGAGCAGTTCTTC
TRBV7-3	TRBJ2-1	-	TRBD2	CASSFGATLAGEHNEQFF	TGTGCCAGCAGCTTTGGGGCCACACTAGCGGGGGAGCACAATGAGCAGTTCTTC
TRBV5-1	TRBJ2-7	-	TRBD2	CASSLGTSGISYEQYF	TGCGCCAGCAGCTTGGGGACTAGCGGGATCTCCTACGAGCAGTACTTC
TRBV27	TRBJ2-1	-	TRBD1	CASSPDRVNEQFF	TGTGCCAGCAGTCCGGACAGGGTCAATGAGCAGTTCTTC
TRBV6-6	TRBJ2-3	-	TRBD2	CASSGPSGSLDTQYF	TGTGCCAGCAGTGGTCCTAGCGGCAGTTTAGATACGCAGTATTTT
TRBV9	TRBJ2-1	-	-	CASSSRGTLNDNEQFF	TGTGCCAGCAGCTCTCGCGGGACCCTTAACGACAATGAGCAGTTCTTC
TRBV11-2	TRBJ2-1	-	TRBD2	CVSSLGTSGRLYNEQFF	TGTGTCAGCAGCTTAGGGACTAGCGGGAGGCTCTACAATGAGCAGTTCTTC
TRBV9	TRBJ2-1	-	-	CASSVEGLAYNEQFF	TGTGCCAGCAGCGTAGAGGGGTTGGCCTACAATGAGCAGTTCTTC
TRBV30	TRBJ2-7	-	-	CAWSVRGDEQYF	TGTGCCTGGAGTGTACGGGGAGACGAGCAGTACTTC
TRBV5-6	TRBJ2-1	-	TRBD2	CASSPITSASSYNEQFF	TGTGCCAGCAGCCCGATCACTAGCGCGAGCTCCTACAATGAGCAGTTCTTC
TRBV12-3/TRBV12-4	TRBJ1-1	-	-	CASSLEQNTEAFF	TGTGCCAGCAGTTTAGAACAGAACACTGAAGCTTTCTTT
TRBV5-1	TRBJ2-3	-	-	CASSSHYRTDTQYF	TGCGCCAGCAGCTCCCACTATCGCACAGATACGCAGTATTTT